A single sample gave rise to the 31 T cell receptor beta chains below, sequenced in a study of T cell repertoires in cytomegalovirus infection. TCRdb fed the reads into MiXCR, producing one record per CDR3 protein. The sample includes 900,000 to 950,000 distinct CDR3 sequences, around 30% of them seen just once. These receptors are not linked to any known antigen. The sample here was cultured CD8+ T cells from PBMCs, taken from culture after CMV antigen stimulation. These receptors came from a human donor in good health (CMV status not recorded). Some clones in this sample may be carry-over from other donors' samples.

CDR3 sequence: CASSLASQAFF. The CDR3 DNA reads TGTGCCAGCAGCTTGGCCTCTCAAGCTTTCTTT. The chain carries TRBV5-4 and TRBJ1-1, with no clear D. Germline CDR1 is SGHNT and CDR2 is YYREEE (reference sequence). Trimming cost V 0 bases and J 9 bases, with 6 bases left between them. CDR3 size: 11 residues.

A word on this clonotype: One junction end does not reproduce the germline sequence, and a read error may be involved. The chain employs TRBV7-6 and TRBJ2-5; D gene ambiguous. The CDR3 extends over 14 amino acids. From germline, CDR1 is SGHVS and CDR2 FNYEAQ. The CDR3 sequence is CTSSWSKTQETQYF. The CDR3 DNA is TGTACCAGCAGCTGGAGTAAGACCCAAGAGACCCAGTACTTC.

The chain employs TRBV7-9 and TRBJ2-5; 7 nucleotides line up with TRBD1. After removal of 4 bases from V and 4 bases from J, the junction contained 24 bases not matched to a gene. CDR1 and CDR2 (germline): SEHNR, FQNEAQ (reference sequence). This CDR3 is 20 amino acids long. CDR3 region: CASSSPSDSLMSRGRETQYF. The CDR3 DNA follows: TGTGCCAGCAGCTCCCCCTCGGACTCCCTAATGTCGAGGGGGCGAGAGACCCAGTACTTC.

Ten or more counts support this clonotype. This chain connects TRBV12-3 or TRBV12-4 to TRBJ2-1; D is uncertain. The CDR3 has 16 residues. V was clipped by 3 bases and J by 4 bases, with 16 bases between them. For the CDR3, the DNA is TGTGCCAGCAGTTTTTTTGTCCCAGGACGATACAATGAGCAGTTCTTC. Translating it yields CASSFFVPGRYNEQFF.

Ten or more counts support this clonotype. The V gene is TRBV6-6, the J gene TRBJ2-2; 7 bases are a match to TRBD1. The V segment lost 4 bases and the J segment 5 bases; nucleotides outside the gene matches: 7. The germline V gene has CDR1 MNHNY and CDR2 SVGAGI (reference sequence). The CDR3 runs 15 residues. The CDR3 protein is CASSSDRVRTGELFF. The CDR3 DNA is TGTGCCAGCAGTTCAGACAGGGTACGGACCGGGGAGCTGTTTTTT.

In regard to this clonotype: One end of the junction does not line up with germline, which may come from a read error. This rearrangement joins TRBV14 to TRBJ2-1; 13 nucleotides align to TRBD2. Germline lookup yields CDR1 SGHDN and CDR2 FVKESK. There are 18 residues in the CDR3. CDR3 residues: CASSQLTSGGPSDNEQFF. In nucleotides, the CDR3 is TGTGCCAGCAGCCAGCTGACTAGCGGGGGGCCCTCCGACAATGAGCAGTTCTTC.

CDR3: CASSTPQAEYYGYTF. CDR3 coding DNA: TGTGCCAGTAGTACACCCCAGGCGGAGTACTATGGCTACACCTTC. The V and J genes are TRBV19 and TRBJ1-2; D is unclear. Trimming stripped 4 bases from V and 3 bases from J, with 15 bases between. This CDR3 region has 15 residues. Looked up from germline, CDR1 is LNHDA and CDR2 is SQIVND (reference sequence). Variable domain in full (rest from reference TRBV19 and TRBJ1-2): DGGITQSPKYLFRKEGQNVTLSCEQNLNHDAMYWYRQDPGQGLRLIYYSQIVNDFQKGDIAEGYSVSREKKESFPLTVTSAQKNPTAFYLCASSTPQAEYYGYTFGSGTRLTVV.

The rearrangement uses TRBV7-6 and TRBJ1-2, with 9 bases lining up with TRBD1. With V trimmed by 5 bases and J by 7 bases, 11 bases remained unmatched. Germline V CDR1 and CDR2: SGHVS, FNYEAQ. The CDR3 extends over 15 amino acids. The CDR3 sequence: CASSQGTGGRSGYTF. In DNA form, the CDR3 reads TGTGCCAGCAGCCAAGGCACAGGGGGCCGTAGTGGCTACACCTTC.

This chain joins TRBV6-6 and TRBJ2-6, with 8 bases identical to TRBD1. CDR1 MNHNY and CDR2 SVGAGI come from the germline V gene (reference sequence). This CDR3 comprises 18 residues. The J segment lost 0 bases and the V segment lost 2 bases, leaving 6 bases of the junction unmatched. The CDR3 region is CASSYGQGAFSGANVLTF. In DNA, the CDR3 is TGTGCCAGCAGTTACGGGCAGGGGGCTTTCTCTGGGGCCAACGTCCTGACTTTC.

V gene TRBV12-3 or TRBV12-4 combines with J gene TRBJ1-4; unclear D gene. The CDR3 totals 15 residues. Trimming took 2 bases from V and 4 from J, leaving 11 bases between them. CDR3 loop: CASSLSGPINEKLFF. CDR3 nucleotide sequence: TGTGCCAGCAGTTTAAGTGGACCGATTAATGAAAAACTGTTTTTT.

This clonotype was recorded a few times. The rearrangement links TRBV7-8 to TRBJ2-3; 9 bases map to TRBD2. V shed 2 bases, J shed 1 base, and the junction held 4 bases outside the gene matches. CDR1 and CDR2 (germline): SGHVS, FQNEAQ. The CDR3 contains 16 residues. This CDR3 reads CASSLPIAGGTDTQYF. CDR3 nucleotides: TGTGCCAGCAGCTTACCCATAGCGGGAGGCACAGATACGCAGTATTTT.

This clonotype was observed many times. This chain uses TRBV7-8 with TRBJ2-7; 7 bases agree with TRBD2. V lost 5 bases and J lost 1; bases outside the gene matches: 11. Germline lookup yields CDR1 SGHVS and CDR2 FQNEAQ. The CDR3 has 16 amino acids. CDR3 region: CASSQTRGEKSYEQYV. CDR3 nucleotides: TGTGCCAGCAGCCAGACACGGGGGGAAAAGTCCTACGAGCAGTACGTC.

J is TRBJ1-1 and V is TRBV7-6, with no clear D. CDR1 is SGHVS and CDR2 is FNYEAQ in the germline V gene. This CDR3 comprises 12 residues. With 1 base removed from V and 11 bases from J, the gap between germline ends came to 11 bases. CDR3 sequence: CASSLGERPAFF. The CDR3 coding sequence is TGTGCCAGCAGCTTAGGGGAGAGACCGGCTTTCTTT.

The CDR3 DNA sequence: TGTGCCAGCAGCCCGGACGAATACACTGAAGCTTTCTTT. This encodes CASSPDEYTEAFF. The chain is built from TRBV5-4 and TRBJ1-1; unclear D gene. V was clipped by 4 bases and J by 3 bases, with 10 bases between them. Germline lookup yields CDR1 SGHNT and CDR2 YYREEE (reference sequence). There are 13 residues in the CDR3.

The chain joins TRBV5-6 to TRBJ2-1; D is possibly TRBD2 (6 bases). Germline assignment: CDR1 SGHDT and CDR2 YYEEEE. The CDR3 runs to 15 residues. V was pared by 5 bases and J by 5 bases, with 17 bases between. The CDR3 spells CASRSGLDGNNEQFF. The CDR3 region has the DNA TGTGCCAGCAGATCGGGACTCGACGGCAACAATGAGCAGTTCTTC.

The J gene is TRBJ1-4, the V gene TRBV5-1; D unclear. Germline-derived CDR1 and CDR2 are SGHRS and YFSETQ. This CDR3 has 18 residues. Trimming stripped 4 bases from V and 5 bases from J, with 24 bases between. This chain's CDR3 is CASSPSVPGSGNNEKLFF. The CDR3, as DNA: TGCGCCAGCAGCCCGTCGGTTCCCGGGTCCGGAAACAATGAAAAACTGTTTTTT.

This rearrangement joins TRBV6-2 or TRBV6-3 to TRBJ2-2; TRBD1 aligns across 7 bases. Trimming cost V 7 bases and J 0 bases; bases outside gene matches: 8. Germline V CDR1 and CDR2: MNHEY, SVGEGT. The CDR3 runs to 16 residues. CDR3 DNA: TGTGCCAGCAATAGGGACAGAACTACGAACACCGGGGAGCTGTTTTTT. It is translated as CASNRDRTTNTGELFF.

In this sample, this clonotype turned up many times. V and J are TRBV7-6 and TRBJ2-5; possibly TRBD1 or TRBD2 for D (6 bases each). Germline CDR1 SGHVS, CDR2 FNYEAQ. The CDR3 has 17 residues. Trimming removed 2 bases from V and 1 base from J, with 17 bases in between. CDR3 nucleotide sequence: TGTGCCAGCAGCTTATCCTTAGGAGGGGGGTTCCAAGAGACCCAGTACTTC. Its protein is CASSLSLGGGFQETQYF.

This clonotype was observed a handful of times. This chain uses TRBV7-9 with TRBJ2-3, with 9 bases identical to TRBD2. Per the germline V gene, CDR1 is SEHNR and CDR2 is FQNEAQ (reference sequence). The ends lost 3 bases at V and 0 bases at J; junction bases unmatched: 7. The CDR3 has 17 amino acids. Written as DNA, the CDR3 is TGTGCCAGCAGCTTCTATAGCGGGGGCGCTAGCACAGATACGCAGTATTTT. Translation: CASSFYSGGASTDTQYF.

The chain has TRBV20-1 and TRBJ2-1, with a weak D call TRBD1 (6 bases). V lost 6 bases and J lost 2, with 14 bases in between. Germline V gene sequence: CDR1 DFQATT, CDR2 SNEGSKA (reference sequence). This CDR3 is 14 amino acids long. The CDR3 region is CSAPQGRTYNEQFF. CDR3 sequence (DNA): TGCAGTGCCCCACAGGGTAGGACCTACAATGAGCAGTTCTTC.

V and J are TRBV6-2 or TRBV6-3 and TRBJ2-6; TRBD1 might be the D (5 bases). CDR1 is MNHEY, CDR2 SVGEGT, per germline. The CDR3 sequence is 17 residues long. V was clipped by 6 bases and J by 0 bases, with 15 bases between them. DNA for the CDR3: TGTGCCAGCAGCTCAGTACCAGGGTCCTCTGGGGCCAACGTCCTGACTTTC. Residues: CASSSVPGSSGANVLTF.

The V and J genes are TRBV7-9 and TRBJ2-3; 7 nucleotides agree with TRBD1. This CDR3 is built from 14 residues. V lost 11 bases to trimming and J lost 3 bases; unmatched junction nucleotides: 11. The V gene's germline CDR1 is SEHNR and CDR2 FQNEAQ (reference sequence). As DNA, the CDR3 is TGTGCCGAACAGGGGAAAATTCGGACAGATACGCAGTATTTT. Amino acid sequence: CAEQGKIRTDTQYF. Full variable domain (rest looked up from reference TRBV7-9 and TRBJ2-3): DTGVSQNPRHKITKRGQNVTFRCDPISEHNRLYWYRQTLGQGPEFLTYFQNEAQLEKSRLLSDRFSAERPKGSFSTLEIQRTEQGDSAMYLCAEQGKIRTDTQYFGPGTRLTVL.

This clonotype has more than one count but fewer than ten. The rearrangement links TRBV7-9 to TRBJ1-1; D is undetermined. The CDR3 runs 12 residues. Germline assignment: CDR1 SEHNR and CDR2 FQNEAQ (reference sequence). V lost 1 base to trimming and J lost 10 bases, with 10 bases between them. The CDR3 nucleotides are TGTGCCAGCAGCTTAGGCGATGGTGTAGCTTTCTTT. It yields the protein CASSLGDGVAFF.

The rearrangement uses TRBV7-9 and TRBJ2-2; no definite D call. The germline gives CDR1 SEHNR, CDR2 FQNEAQ (reference sequence). V lost 4 bases and J lost 6, with 15 bases in between. The CDR3 is 15 residues long. CDR3 in amino acids: CASSSDGPGAGELFF. For the CDR3, the DNA is TGTGCCAGCAGCTCCGATGGGCCTGGGGCCGGGGAGCTGTTTTTT.

This clonotype was recorded a few times. V usage is TRBV4-2 and J usage is TRBJ2-1; 8 positions match TRBD2. Germline values: CDR1 LGHNA, CDR2 YNFKEQ. This CDR3 is built from 18 residues. The V segment lost 0 bases and the J segment 5 bases; nucleotides outside the gene matches: 12. CDR3 amino acids: CASSQDKVAGGIDNEQFF. CDR3 nucleotide sequence: TGTGCCAGCAGCCAAGATAAAGTTGCGGGGGGCATTGACAATGAGCAGTTCTTC.

The chain uses TRBV6-1 and TRBJ2-3; no definite D call. The V end lost 2 bases, the J end lost 2 bases, and 20 bases lay between the germline ends. The germline CDR1 and CDR2 sequences are MNHNS and SASEGT. The CDR3 runs 18 residues. CDR3 DNA: TGTGCCAGCAGTGAACTTCCCCTTGGACCTTCGGCCACAGATACGCAGTATTTT. It translates to CASSELPLGPSATDTQYF.

This clonotype has only a few counts. The rearrangement links TRBV20-1 to TRBJ2-3; 8 bases match TRBD2. The CDR3 has 18 residues. The trim removed 1 base at V and 1 base at J, leaving 13 bases unmatched. Germline V gives CDR1 DFQATT, CDR2 SNEGSKA (reference sequence). CDR3 residues: CSARVTLRGAPRTDTQYF. The CDR3 DNA follows: TGCAGTGCTAGAGTCACTTTGCGGGGGGCCCCTCGCACAGATACGCAGTATTTT.

This clonotype was counted only a few times. The J gene is TRBJ1-3, the V gene TRBV6-1; D gene uncertain. Germline CDR1 MNHNS, CDR2 SASEGT. This CDR3 spans 15 amino acids. Trimming pared 0 bases from V and 0 bases from J, leaving 6 bases between. The DNA of the CDR3 is TGTGCCAGCAGTGAAGCGGGAGTCTCTGGAAACACCATATATTTT. Amino acids: CASSEAGVSGNTIYF.

In its sample, this clonotype was seen a few times. V is TRBV20-1 and J is TRBJ1-1; D possibly corresponds to TRBD1 (5 bases). Germline V gives CDR1 DFQATT, CDR2 SNEGSKA (reference sequence). Trimming took 3 bases from V and 8 from J, leaving 13 bases between them. The CDR3 contains 12 residues. CDR3 in amino acids: CSARGVGGEAFF. CDR3 nucleotides: TGCAGTGCTAGGGGGGTGGGAGGGGAAGCTTTCTTT.

This clonotype was seen at least ten times. V and J are TRBV7-6 and TRBJ1-6; D not certain. V was trimmed by 2 bases and J by 3 bases, leaving 8 bases between them. The CDR3 has 15 residues. Germline-derived CDR1 and CDR2 are SGHVS and FNYEAQ. CDR3 in DNA: TGTGCCAGCAGCTTATGGCAGAGCTATAATTCACCCCTCCACTTT. Its protein is CASSLWQSYNSPLHF.

About this clonotype itself: This may be a read error: a much more frequent sequence differs by one nucleotide. The genes are TRBV2 and TRBJ2-1; 10 positions match TRBD1. CDR3 size: 15 residues. Germline lookup yields CDR1 SNHLY and CDR2 FYNNEI. The CDR3 DNA reads TGTGCCGGCAGCCCCGGGACAGGGGCCTACAATGAGCAGTTCTTC. This encodes CAGSPGTGAYNEQFF.